This entry is about one T cell receptor (beta chain). In the original analysis: Estimated nucleated cell counts came from reference gene primer amplification. Assay: immunoSEQ multiplex PCR; the TCRdb copy retains only in-frame clones and omits some. The V and J calls and clone size are taken from that table; D and trimming were inferred from the DNA. Of roughly 170,000 clones listed, 79% are singletons. The data were obtained in a study of blood T cell repertoires in COVID-19. Study summary: The United States, Italy and Spain provided the acute and convalescent COVID-19 samples. T cells, B-cell-depleted T cells, or PBMCs supplied cDNA or gDNA.

V was clipped by 1 base and J by 5 bases, with 9 bases between them. The germline V gene encodes CDR1 LNHDA and CDR2 SQIVND (reference sequence). The CDR3 is 14 amino acids. Enrolled during active infection, Seattle patients were then followed longitudinally. The sample was peripheral blood. The rearrangement uses TRBV19 and TRBJ2-1; TRBD2 might be the D (6 bases). The clonotype comes from a woman aged 55-69 years with COVID-19, enrolled during active disease. The CDR3 bases are TGTGCCAGTAGTATAGTCGGGAGAAACAATGAGCAGTTCTTC. It specifies CASSIVGRNNEQFF.